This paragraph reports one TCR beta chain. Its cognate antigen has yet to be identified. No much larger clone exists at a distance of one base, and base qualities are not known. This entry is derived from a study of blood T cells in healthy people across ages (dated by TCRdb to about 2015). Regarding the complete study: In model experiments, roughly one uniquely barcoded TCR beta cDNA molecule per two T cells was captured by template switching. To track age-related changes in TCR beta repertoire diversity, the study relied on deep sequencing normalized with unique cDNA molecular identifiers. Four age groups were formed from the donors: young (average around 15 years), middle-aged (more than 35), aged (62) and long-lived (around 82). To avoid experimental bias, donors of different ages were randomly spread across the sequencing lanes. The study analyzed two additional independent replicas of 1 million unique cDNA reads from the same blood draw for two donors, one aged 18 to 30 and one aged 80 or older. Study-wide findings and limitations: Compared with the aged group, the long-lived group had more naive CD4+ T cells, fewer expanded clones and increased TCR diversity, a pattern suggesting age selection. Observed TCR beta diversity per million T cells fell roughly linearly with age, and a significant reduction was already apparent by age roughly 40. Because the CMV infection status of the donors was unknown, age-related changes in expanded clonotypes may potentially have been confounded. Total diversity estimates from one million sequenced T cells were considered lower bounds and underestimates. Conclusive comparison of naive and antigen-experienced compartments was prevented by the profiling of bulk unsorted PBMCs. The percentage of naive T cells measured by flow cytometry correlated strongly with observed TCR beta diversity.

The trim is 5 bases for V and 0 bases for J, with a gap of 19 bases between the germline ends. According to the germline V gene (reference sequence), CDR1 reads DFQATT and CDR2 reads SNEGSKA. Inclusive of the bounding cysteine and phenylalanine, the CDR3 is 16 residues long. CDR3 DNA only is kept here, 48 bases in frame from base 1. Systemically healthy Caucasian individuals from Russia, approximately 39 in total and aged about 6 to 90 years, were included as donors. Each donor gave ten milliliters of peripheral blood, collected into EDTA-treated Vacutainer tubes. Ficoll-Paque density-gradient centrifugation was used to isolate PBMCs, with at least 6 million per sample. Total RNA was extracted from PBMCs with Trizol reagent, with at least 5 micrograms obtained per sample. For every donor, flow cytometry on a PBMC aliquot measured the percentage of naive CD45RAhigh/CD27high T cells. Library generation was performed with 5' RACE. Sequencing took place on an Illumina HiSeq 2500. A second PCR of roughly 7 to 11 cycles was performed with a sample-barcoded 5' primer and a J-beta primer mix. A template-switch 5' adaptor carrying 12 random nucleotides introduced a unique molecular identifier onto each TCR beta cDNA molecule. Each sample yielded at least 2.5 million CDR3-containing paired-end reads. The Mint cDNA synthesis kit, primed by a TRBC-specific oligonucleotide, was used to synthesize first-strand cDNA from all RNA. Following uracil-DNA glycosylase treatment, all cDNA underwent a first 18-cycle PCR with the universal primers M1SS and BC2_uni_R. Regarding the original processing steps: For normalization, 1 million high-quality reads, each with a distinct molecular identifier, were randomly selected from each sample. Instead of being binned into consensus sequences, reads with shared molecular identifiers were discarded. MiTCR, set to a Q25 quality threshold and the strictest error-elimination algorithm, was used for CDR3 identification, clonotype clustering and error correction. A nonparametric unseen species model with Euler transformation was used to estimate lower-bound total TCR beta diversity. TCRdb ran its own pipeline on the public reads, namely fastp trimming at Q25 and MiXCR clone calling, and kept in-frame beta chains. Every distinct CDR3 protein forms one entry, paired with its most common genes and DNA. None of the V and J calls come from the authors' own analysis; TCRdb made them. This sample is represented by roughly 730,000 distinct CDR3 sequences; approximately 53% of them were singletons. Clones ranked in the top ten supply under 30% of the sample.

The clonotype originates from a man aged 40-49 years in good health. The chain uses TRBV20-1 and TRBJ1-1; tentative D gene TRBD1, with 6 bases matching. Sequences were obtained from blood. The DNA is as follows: TGCAGTGCTCAGGACAGAGCTATCCCCTTGAACACTGAAGCTTTCTTT. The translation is CSAQDRAIPLNTEAFF.